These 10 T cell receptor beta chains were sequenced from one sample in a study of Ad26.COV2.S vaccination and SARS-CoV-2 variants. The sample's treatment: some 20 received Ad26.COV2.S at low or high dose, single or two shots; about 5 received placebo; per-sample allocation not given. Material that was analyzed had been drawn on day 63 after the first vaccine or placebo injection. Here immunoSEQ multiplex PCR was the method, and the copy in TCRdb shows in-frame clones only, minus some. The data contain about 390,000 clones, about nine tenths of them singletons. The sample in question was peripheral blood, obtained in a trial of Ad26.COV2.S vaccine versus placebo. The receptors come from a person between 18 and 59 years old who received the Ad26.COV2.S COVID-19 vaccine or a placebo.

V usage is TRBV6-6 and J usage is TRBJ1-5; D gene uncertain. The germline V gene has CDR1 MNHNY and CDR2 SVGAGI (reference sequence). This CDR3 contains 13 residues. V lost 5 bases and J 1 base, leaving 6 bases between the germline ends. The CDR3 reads CASSPASNQPQHF. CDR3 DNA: TGTGCCAGCAGTCCCGCCAGCAATCAGCCCCAGCATTTT.

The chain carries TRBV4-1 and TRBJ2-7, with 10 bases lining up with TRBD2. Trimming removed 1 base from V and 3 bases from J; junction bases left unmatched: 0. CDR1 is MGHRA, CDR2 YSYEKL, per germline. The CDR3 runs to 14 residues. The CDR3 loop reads CASSQVAGGYEQYF. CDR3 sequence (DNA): TGCGCCAGCAGCCAAGTAGCGGGGGGCTACGAGCAGTACTTC.

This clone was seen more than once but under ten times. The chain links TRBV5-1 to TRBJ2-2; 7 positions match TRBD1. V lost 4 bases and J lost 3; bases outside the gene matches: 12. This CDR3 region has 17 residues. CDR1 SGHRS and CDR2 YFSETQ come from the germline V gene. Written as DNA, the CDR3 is TGCGCCAGCAGCGCTGGCTGGCAGGGGGAAGACACCGGGGAGCTGTTTTTT. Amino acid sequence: CASSAGWQGEDTGELFF. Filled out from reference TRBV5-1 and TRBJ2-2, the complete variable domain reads KAGVTQTPRYLIKTRGQQVTLSCSPISGHRSVSWYQQTPGQGLQFLFEYFSETQRNKGNFPGRFSGRQFSNSRSEMNVSTLELGDSALYLCASSAGWQGEDTGELFFGEGSRLTVL.

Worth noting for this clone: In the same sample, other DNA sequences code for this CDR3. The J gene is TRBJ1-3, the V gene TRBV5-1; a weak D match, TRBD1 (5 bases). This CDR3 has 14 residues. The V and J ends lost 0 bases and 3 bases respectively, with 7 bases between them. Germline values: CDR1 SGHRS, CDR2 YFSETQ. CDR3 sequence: CASSLAGLGNTIYF. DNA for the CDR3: TGCGCCAGCAGCTTGGCGGGACTTGGAAACACCATATATTTT.

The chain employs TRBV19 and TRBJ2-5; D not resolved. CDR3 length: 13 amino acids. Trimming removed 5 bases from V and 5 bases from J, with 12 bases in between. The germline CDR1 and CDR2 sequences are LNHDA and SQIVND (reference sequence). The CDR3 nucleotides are TGTGCCAGTAGTCCTCGGCTTCAGGAGACCCAGTACTTC. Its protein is CASSPRLQETQYF.

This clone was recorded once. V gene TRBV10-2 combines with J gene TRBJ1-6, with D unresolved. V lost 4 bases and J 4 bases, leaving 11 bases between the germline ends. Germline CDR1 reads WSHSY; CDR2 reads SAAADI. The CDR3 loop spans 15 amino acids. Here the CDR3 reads CASSVSRPYNSPLHF. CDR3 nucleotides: TGCGCCAGCAGTGTCTCACGTCCTTATAATTCACCCCTCCACTTT.

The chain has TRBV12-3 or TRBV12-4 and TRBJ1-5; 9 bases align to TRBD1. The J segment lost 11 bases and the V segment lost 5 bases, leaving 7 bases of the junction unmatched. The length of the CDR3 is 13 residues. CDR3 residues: CASSPGQGISQHF. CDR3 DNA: TGTGCCAGCAGTCCGGGACAGGGTATATCCCAGCATTTT.

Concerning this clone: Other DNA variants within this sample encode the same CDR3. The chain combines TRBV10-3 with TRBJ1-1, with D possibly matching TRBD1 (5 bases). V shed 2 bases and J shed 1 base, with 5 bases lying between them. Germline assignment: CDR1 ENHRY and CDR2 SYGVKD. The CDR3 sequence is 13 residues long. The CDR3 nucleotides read TGTGCCATCAGTGAGGGGGGGAACACTGAAGCTTTCTTT. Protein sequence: CAISEGGNTEAFF.

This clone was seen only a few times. In DNA, the CDR3 is TGTGCCACCAGTGATACAGGGAGATACTATGGCTACACCTTC. It translates to CATSDTGRYYGYTF. This sequence joins TRBV24-1 and TRBJ1-2; maybe TRBD1 (6 bases). V lost 3 bases and J lost 3, with 10 bases in between. This CDR3 contains 14 residues. Germline lookup yields CDR1 KGHDR and CDR2 SFDVKD.

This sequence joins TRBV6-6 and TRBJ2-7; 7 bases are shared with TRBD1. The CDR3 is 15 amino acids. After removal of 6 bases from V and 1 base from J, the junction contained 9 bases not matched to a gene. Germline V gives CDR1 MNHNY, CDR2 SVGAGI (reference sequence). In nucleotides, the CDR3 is TGTGCCAGCAGATATGACCCGGGACAGTCCTACGAGCAGTACTTC. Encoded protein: CASRYDPGQSYEQYF.